The 24 T cell receptor beta chains below all came from one sample that was sequenced in a study of shared clonotypes between healthy human individuals. Clones were sequenced by immunoSEQ multiplex PCR, and TCRdb holds only the in-frame ones, with some missing. This sample has 1,500,000 or so clones, with approximately 98.5% found just once. The sequenced sample consisted of naive CD4+ T cells sorted from blood. Subset defined: CD45RA+ positively selected. These receptors originate from a man aged 25-45 years in good health.

This chain's CDR3 is CASSQSSVGLHNEQFF. CDR3 DNA: TGTGCCAGCAGCCAATCCTCGGTGGGCCTGCACAATGAGCAGTTCTTC. This chain uses TRBV16 with TRBJ2-1, with no clear D. The CDR3 totals 16 residues. Germline-derived CDR1 and CDR2 are KGHSY and FQNENV. V was cut by 0 bases and J by 5 bases, with 14 bases left in between.

V usage is TRBV6-1 and J usage is TRBJ1-1; no firm D call. The CDR3 has 13 residues. With 0 bases removed from V and 5 bases from J, the gap between germline ends came to 7 bases. Germline values: CDR1 MNHNS, CDR2 SASEGT. CDR3 nucleotides: TGTGCCAGCAGTGAAGCGGGTGGGACTGAAGCTTTCTTT. Translation gives CASSEAGGTEAFF.

This clone was seen once. CDR3 coding DNA: TGTGCCAGCAGTTCCGGGATCACCTTAGAGTCTGAGCAGTTCTTC. Translated, it gives CASSSGITLESEQFF. The chain links TRBV7-3 to TRBJ2-1; tentative D call: TRBD2 (5 bases). Germline assignment: CDR1 SGHTA and CDR2 FQGTGA. The CDR3 runs to 15 residues. Trimming left V 6 bases short and J 9 bases short, with 21 bases between.

V and J are TRBV5-1 and TRBJ1-4; the match to TRBD1 covers 9 bases. Germline V CDR1 and CDR2: SGHRS, YFSETQ. The CDR3 has 14 residues. Trimming at V came to 4 bases and at J to 5 bases, leaving 3 bases not matched to a gene. CDR3 amino acids: CASSRGTGNEKLFF. The CDR3 nucleotides read TGCGCCAGCAGCCGCGGGACAGGGAATGAAAAACTGTTTTTT.

The V and J genes are TRBV28 and TRBJ2-7, with D possibly TRBD1 on 5 matching bases. Germline V lookup: CDR1 MDHEN, CDR2 SYDVKM. The V gene lost 4 bases and the J gene lost 3 bases, with 19 bases spanning the gap. The CDR3 contains 16 residues. The CDR3 coding sequence is TGTGCCAGCAGTTCTATGACAGTGACCAAGGGCTACGAGCAGTACTTC. Translated: CASSSMTVTKGYEQYF. Full variable domain (rest looked up from reference TRBV28 and TRBJ2-7): DVKVTQSSRYLVKRTGEKVFLECVQDMDHENMFWYRQDPGLGLRLIYFSYDVKMKEKGDIPEGYSVSREKKERFSLILESASTNQTSMYLCASSSMTVTKGYEQYFGPGTRLTVT.

The gene calls are TRBV13 and TRBJ2-7, with TRBD1 matching 7 bases. V was pared by 4 bases and J by 0 bases, with 6 bases of the junction left unmatched. The germline gives CDR1 PRHDT, CDR2 FYEKMQ (reference sequence). The CDR3 runs to 15 residues. The CDR3 coding sequence is TGTGCCAGCAGCTCCGCCAGGGGGAACTCCTACGAGCAGTACTTC. Translation: CASSSARGNSYEQYF.

The chain has TRBV6-1 and TRBJ2-1; D is tentatively TRBD1 or TRBD2 (6 bases each). This CDR3 has 16 amino acids. Trimming stripped 4 bases from V and 9 bases from J, with 22 bases between. Germline V gene sequence: CDR1 MNHNS, CDR2 SASEGT. The CDR3 coding sequence is TGTGCCAGCAGTGGCTCCTTCGGGACATTTAGCGGTGAGCAGTTCTTC. Amino acid sequence: CASSGSFGTFSGEQFF.

The chain is built from TRBV23-1 and TRBJ2-7, with D unclear. TRBV23-1 is noted as an ORF with a role that remains uncertain. The CDR3 contains 13 residues. The germline V and J ends were trimmed by 9 bases and 2 bases, with 14 bases remaining between them. This CDR3 reads CARLKAATYEQYF. CDR3 in DNA: TGCGCCAGACTTAAGGCGGCTACCTACGAGCAGTACTTC.

The rearrangement links TRBV19 to TRBJ1-1; no reliable D call. There are 14 residues in the CDR3. Germline V gene data show CDR1 as LNHDA and CDR2 as SQIVND (reference sequence). Trimming removed 4 bases from V and 4 bases from J, with 13 bases in between. CDR3 sequence: CASSTAVVGTEAFF. In DNA form, the CDR3 reads TGTGCCAGTAGTACCGCGGTAGTGGGCACTGAAGCTTTCTTT.

The chain uses TRBV19 and TRBJ1-5, with D perhaps matching TRBD1 (5 bases). The germline CDR1 and CDR2 sequences are LNHDA and SQIVND (reference sequence). This CDR3 has 15 residues. The germline V and J ends were trimmed by 2 bases and 5 bases, with 13 bases remaining between them. The CDR3 DNA follows: TGTGCCAGTAGTATAATGACAGCTAAAGATCAGCCCCAGCATTTT. It translates to CASSIMTAKDQPQHF.

This rearrangement joins TRBV18 to TRBJ2-3; D perhaps matches TRBD2 (6 bases). The CDR3 runs 17 residues. V was cut by 2 bases and J by 4 bases, with 19 bases left in between. In germline, CDR1 is KGHSH, CDR2 LQKENI. The CDR3 sequence is CASSPILRGSRADTQYF. In DNA, the CDR3 is TGTGCCAGCTCACCAATTCTTCGGGGGAGTCGGGCAGATACGCAGTATTTT.

CDR3: CASSLGGQNSSYEQYF. The CDR3, as DNA: TGCGCCAGCAGCTTGGGTGGGCAGAACAGCTCCTACGAGCAGTACTTC. This chain connects TRBV5-1 to TRBJ2-7; D call uncertain. CDR3 length: 16 amino acids. Deletions cut 0 bases from V and 0 bases from J, with 13 bases between. Germline loops: CDR1 SGHRS, CDR2 YFSETQ. The variable domain in full, completed from reference TRBV5-1 and TRBJ2-7, reads KAGVTQTPRYLIKTRGQQVTLSCSPISGHRSVSWYQQTPGQGLQFLFEYFSETQRNKGNFPGRFSGRQFSNSRSEMNVSTLELGDSALYLCASSLGGQNSSYEQYFGPGTRLTVT.

The J gene is TRBJ2-2, the V gene TRBV5-6; 11 bases are a match to TRBD1. V was clipped by 4 bases and J by 5 bases; unmatched bases: 10. CDR1 SGHDT and CDR2 YYEEEE come from the germline V gene. The CDR3 consists of 17 residues. CDR3 region: CASSLWTGGVWTGELFF. DNA of the CDR3: TGTGCCAGCAGCCTCTGGACAGGGGGCGTTTGGACCGGGGAGCTGTTTTTT.

The rearrangement links TRBV7-3 to TRBJ2-2; 7 nucleotides line up with TRBD1. Germline lookup yields CDR1 SGHTA and CDR2 FQGTGA. The CDR3 has 14 residues. Trimming cost V 4 bases and J 4 bases; bases outside gene matches: 3. CDR3 sequence reads: CASSSNRGTGELFF. The CDR3 bases are TGTGCCAGCAGCTCAAACAGGGGCACCGGGGAGCTGTTTTTT.

CDR3 residues: CASNLGGDYGYTF. The CDR3 coding sequence is TGTGCCAGTAACCTAGGGGGCGACTATGGCTACACCTTC. This chain uses TRBV19 with TRBJ1-2; 7 nucleotides align to TRBD1. The CDR3 length is 13 residues. Trimming cost V 7 bases and J 3 bases; bases outside gene matches: 5. The germline CDR1 and CDR2 sequences are LNHDA and SQIVND (reference sequence).

The chain links TRBV6-6 to TRBJ2-3, with D hard to call. V was clipped by 3 bases and J by 6 bases, with 7 bases between them. The CDR3 loop spans 12 amino acids. From germline, CDR1 is MNHNY and CDR2 SVGAGI (reference sequence). CDR3 nucleotide sequence: TGTGCCAGCAGTTATTCGGTTGATACGCAGTATTTT. It yields the protein CASSYSVDTQYF.

The chain couples TRBV29-1 to TRBJ2-5; tentative D call: TRBD1 (7 bases). Per germline, CDR1 SQVTM and CDR2 ANQGSEA. Between the trimmed V and J ends, which lost 6 bases and 1 base, there was a span of 24 bases. This CDR3 is built from 17 residues. CDR3 residues: CSVQGGTENTFQETQYF. In DNA, the CDR3 is TGCAGCGTCCAAGGGGGGACAGAAAACACATTCCAAGAGACCCAGTACTTC.

As for this clone: This sample includes further DNA sequences coding for the same CDR3. The rearrangement links TRBV7-2 to TRBJ1-5; 8 bases match TRBD1. The CDR3 runs 14 residues. Germline assignment: CDR1 SGHTA and CDR2 FQGNSA. V shed 4 bases and J 5 bases; nucleotides not matched to a gene: 4. CDR3: CASSSDRGYQPQHF. DNA for the CDR3: TGTGCCAGCAGCTCTGACAGGGGTTATCAGCCCCAGCATTTT.

The rearrangement joins TRBV18 to TRBJ2-1, with TRBD2 as a possible D gene (6 bases). Germline V gives CDR1 KGHSH, CDR2 LQKENI. Trimming left V 5 bases short and J 6 bases short, with 17 bases between. The CDR3 consists of 15 residues. CDR3 in amino acids: CASSTKRAFFNEQFF. The CDR3 DNA reads TGTGCCAGCTCAACAAAGCGGGCGTTCTTCAATGAGCAGTTCTTC.

This clone was recorded once. V usage is TRBV5-1 and J usage is TRBJ2-5; D is possibly TRBD2 (5 bases). With 3 bases removed from V and 1 base from J, the gap between germline ends came to 10 bases. The length of the CDR3 is 14 residues. Germline assignment: CDR1 SGHRS and CDR2 YFSETQ. CDR3 in amino acids: CASSWGASQETQYF. The CDR3, as DNA: TGCGCCAGCAGCTGGGGAGCTTCCCAAGAGACCCAGTACTTC.

The genes are TRBV7-2 and TRBJ1-2, with D possibly being TRBD1 (6 bases). The CDR3 extends over 14 amino acids. Between the trimmed V and J ends, which lost 5 bases and 8 bases, there was a span of 18 bases. Germline V gene sequence: CDR1 SGHTA, CDR2 FQGNSA. DNA for the CDR3: TGTGCCAGCAGCACTCAGAGGGGGGTCAGAGGCTACACCTTC. The encoded protein is CASSTQRGVRGYTF.

The V and J genes are TRBV28 and TRBJ2-6; no definite D call. CDR3 length equals 16 residues. Trimming removed 5 bases from V and 0 bases from J, with 11 bases in between. The germline CDR1 and CDR2 sequences are MDHEN and SYDVKM. This chain's CDR3 is CASSPQFGSGANVLTF. CDR3 bases: TGTGCCAGCAGTCCCCAATTTGGCTCTGGGGCCAACGTCCTGACTTTC.

The V and J genes are TRBV11-2 and TRBJ2-6, with D possibly TRBD2 on 6 matching bases. The V gene's germline CDR1 is SGHAT and CDR2 FQNNGV. The germline V and J ends were trimmed by 5 bases and 0 bases, with 14 bases remaining between them. CDR3 length: 17 amino acids. CDR3 in DNA: TGTGCCAGCAGCCCGTTGCTGGGGGGCTCTGGGGCCAACGTCCTGACTTTC. This gives the protein CASSPLLGGSGANVLTF.

This chain uses TRBV28 with TRBJ2-7, with TRBD2 matching over 9 bases. Germline values: CDR1 MDHEN, CDR2 SYDVKM. After removal of 1 base from V and 4 bases from J, the junction contained 2 bases not matched to a gene. CDR3 length: 14 amino acids. The CDR3 spells CASSLYLAGYEQYF. CDR3 nucleotide sequence: TGTGCCAGCAGTTTATATCTAGCGGGATACGAGCAGTACTTC.